This record covers a single T cell receptor beta chain. Its antigen is not known. The read gets to within 3 residues of the CDR3 end, and the germline J gene fills in the rest. The data were obtained in a study of T cells in women clearing cervical HPV infection. Overall study context: Blood came at first lesion visit for cases, post-clearance for controls.

The CDR3 is 13 residues long. Germline CDR1 and CDR2: SEHNR and FQNEAQ (reference sequence). J lost 1 base, V lost 6 bases, and 2 bases had no gene match. Prevalent HPV16 infections were excluded; only incident single HPV16 infections included. General study results and limits: Cases carried less TRBV6-7 than controls: approximately 0.1% versus 0.16%.

The assay was immunoSEQ multiplex PCR, and TCRdb's table has in-frame clones only and misses some. Its table lists over 25,000 clones. The source material was blood buffy coat. The chain links TRBV7-9 to TRBJ1-1; 7 nucleotides line up with TRBD1. This TCR derives from a woman between 18 and 70 years old with a cervical HPV16 infection that either progressed to CIN3+ or cleared (not recorded which). The CDR3 is CASRWTGNTEAFF. The DNA read from the CDR3 is TGTGCCAGCAGATGGACAGGGAACACTGAA.